Each of the 12 T cell receptor beta chains below was sequenced from the same sample in a study of identical twins. TCRdb processed the 5' RACE reads anew with MiXCR; each CDR3 protein has one entry. The repertoire holds approximately 1.8 million distinct CDR3 sequences, with around 33% as singletons. Sequenced sample: cord blood. The source is a newborn girl in good health.

V and J are TRBV14 and TRBJ2-1; tentative D call: TRBD2 (5 bases). The germline V gene encodes CDR1 SGHDN and CDR2 FVKESK. The CDR3 covers 16 residues. Trimming pared 4 bases from V and 4 bases from J, leaving 17 bases between. The CDR3 nucleotides are TGTGCCAGCAGCCCCTCGAGGACTCTCTATTACAATGAGCAGTTCTTC. Translated: CASSPSRTLYYNEQFF.

The CDR3 is CASSQATQGRGYTF. CDR3 DNA: TGTGCCAGCAGCCAAGCTACTCAGGGCCGAGGCTACACCTTC. The chain joins TRBV3-1 to TRBJ1-2, with a tentative D call TRBD1 (5 bases). The V end was cut by 1 base, the J end by 8 bases, with 14 bases between. Per germline, CDR1 LGHDT and CDR2 YNNKEL (reference sequence). The CDR3 is made up of 14 amino acids.

This clonotype was counted a few times. The rearrangement links TRBV9 to TRBJ2-4; TRBD2 agrees at 14 bases. Judging by the DNA end, TRBJ2-7 fits better; the J call may be wrong. CDR3 length equals 15 residues. CDR1 and CDR2 from the germline V gene are SGDLS and YYNGEE. The CDR3 nucleotides are TGTGCCAGCAGCGTTGGACTAGCGGGGGGAATCGAGCAGTACTTC. This translates into CASSVGLAGGIEQYF.

This clonotype was recorded many times. The rearrangement joins TRBV30 to TRBJ1-2, with a tentative D call TRBD1 (6 bases). The V gene's germline CDR1 is GTSNPN and CDR2 SVGIG (reference sequence). There are 12 residues in the CDR3. V was cut by 3 bases and J by 5 bases, with 10 bases left in between. CDR3 loop: CAWSLQGYGYTF. The CDR3 bases are TGTGCCTGGAGCTTACAGGGATATGGCTACACCTTC.

The chain joins TRBV6-6 to TRBJ1-1; D unresolved. Germline CDR1 reads MNHNY; CDR2 reads SVGAGI (reference sequence). This CDR3 has 13 amino acids. Trimming cost V 2 bases and J 2 bases, with 6 bases left between them. The CDR3 DNA follows: TGTGCCAGCAGTTACGGCAGCAACACTGAAGCTTTCTTT. It codes for CASSYGSNTEAFF.

This rearrangement joins TRBV6-5 to TRBJ1-5; no reliable D call. Per germline, CDR1 MNHEY and CDR2 SVGAGI. The length of the CDR3 is 13 residues. The germline V and J ends were trimmed by 6 bases and 5 bases, with 11 bases remaining between them. Here the CDR3 reads CASSPTLYQPQHF. For the CDR3, the DNA is TGTGCCAGCAGCCCTACATTGTATCAGCCCCAGCATTTT.

This clonotype was observed many times. The chain couples TRBV3-1 to TRBJ2-3; D might be TRBD2 (5 bases). Germline V gene lookup returns CDR1 LGHDT and CDR2 YNNKEL (reference sequence). CDR3 length: 14 residues. Trimming took 5 bases from V and 0 from J, leaving 9 bases between them. CDR3 region: CASSKRTSTDTQYF. CDR3 nucleotide sequence: TGTGCCAGCAGCAAACGGACTAGCACAGATACGCAGTATTTT.

This chain uses TRBV6-4 with TRBJ2-3, with D hard to call. The germline V gene has CDR1 MRHNA and CDR2 SNTAGT. The CDR3 loop spans 8 amino acids. The V end lost 5 bases, the J end lost 12 bases, and 3 bases lay between the germline ends. The DNA for the CDR3 is TGTGCCAGCAGTCGACAGTATTTT. Protein: CASSRQYF.

The chain employs TRBV5-6 and TRBJ2-1; the match to TRBD2 covers 7 bases. Germline trimming cut 6 bases from V and 2 bases from J; bases unmatched to any gene: 8. Per the germline V gene, CDR1 is SGHDT and CDR2 is YYEEEE. The CDR3 totals 15 residues. CDR3 region: CASTPRTRPYNEQFF. DNA of the CDR3: TGTGCCAGCACCCCGCGGACTAGGCCCTACAATGAGCAGTTCTTC.

This clonotype has more than one count but fewer than ten. The rearrangement uses TRBV2 and TRBJ2-7; D call uncertain. Germline V gene sequence: CDR1 SNHLY, CDR2 FYNNEI. The CDR3 has 14 residues. Trimming pared 1 base from V and 0 bases from J, leaving 7 bases between. For the CDR3, the DNA is TGTGCCAGCAGTGAAGAGTGGGTCTCCTACGAGCAGTACTTC. Its protein product is CASSEEWVSYEQYF.

This clonotype has only a few counts. The rearrangement links TRBV4-1 to TRBJ2-5; 14 positions agree with TRBD2. Germline V CDR1 and CDR2: MGHRA, YSYEKL. This CDR3 comprises 17 residues. Trimming took 3 bases from V and 1 from J; bases not matched to a gene: 4. The CDR3 bases are TGCGCCAGCAGCCATGGACTAGCGGGAGGTTTCCAAGAGACCCAGTACTTC. It translates to CASSHGLAGGFQETQYF.

The chain has TRBV12-3 or TRBV12-4 and TRBJ2-2; tentative D call: TRBD1 (6 bases). This CDR3 comprises 18 residues. V was pared by 1 base and J by 4 bases, with 19 bases between. CDR3 coding DNA: TGTGCCAGCAGTTTAGGGGTCAGGGGAGCCTCGGGCACCGGGGAGCTGTTTTTT. Its protein product is CASSLGVRGASGTGELFF.